These 8 T cell receptor beta chains originate from one sample sequenced in a study of T cell changes during pregnancy in multiple sclerosis. Here immunoSEQ multiplex PCR was the method, and the copy in TCRdb shows in-frame clones only, minus some. The sample holds around 50,000 clones, over 80% seen once. The material was CD4+ T cells from peripheral blood mononuclear cells, obtained after pregnancy. These receptors came from a female donor with multiple sclerosis, enrolled in a pregnancy study.

The CDR3 sequence is CASRADRAAGELFF. The DNA of the CDR3 is TGTGCCAGCAGGGCCGACAGGGCAGCCGGGGAGCTGTTTTTT. The chain uses TRBV6-1 and TRBJ2-2; 7 bases map to TRBD1. This CDR3 contains 14 residues. Looked up from germline, CDR1 is MNHNS and CDR2 is SASEGT. Trimming at V came to 6 bases and at J to 6 bases, leaving 7 bases not matched to a gene.

This chain uses TRBV7-2 with TRBJ2-1, with TRBD2 matching over 9 bases. Germline CDR1 reads SGHTA; CDR2 reads FQGNSA. The length of the CDR3 is 14 residues. J was trimmed by 1 base and V by 6 bases; bases with no gene match: 1. The CDR3: CASRRGGSYNEQFF. DNA for the CDR3: TGTGCCAGCAGGCGGGGGGGGTCCTACAATGAGCAGTTCTTC.

The J gene is TRBJ2-7, the V gene TRBV25-1; tentatively, D is TRBD2 (5 bases). This CDR3 is 13 amino acids long. V was trimmed by 8 bases and J by 0 bases, leaving 11 bases between them. Germline loops: CDR1 MGHDK, CDR2 SYGVNS. CDR3 protein: CASVGVGSYEQYF. Here the CDR3 DNA reads TGTGCCAGCGTCGGGGTGGGCTCCTACGAGCAGTACTTC.

The rearrangement uses TRBV6-5 and TRBJ1-2; TRBD1 matches at 10 bases. The length of the CDR3 is 15 residues. Per germline, CDR1 MNHEY and CDR2 SVGAGI. Trimming at V came to 2 bases and at J to 4 bases, leaving 4 bases not matched to a gene. The CDR3 reads CASSYLRTGGYGYTF. CDR3 sequence (DNA): TGTGCCAGCAGTTACCTTCGGACAGGGGGCTATGGCTACACCTTC.

The table lists this clone with a count of one. The chain recombines TRBV5-1 with TRBJ2-1; 11 positions agree with TRBD2. Per germline, CDR1 SGHRS and CDR2 YFSETQ. Trimming cost V 3 bases and J 6 bases; bases outside gene matches: 14. The CDR3 is made up of 18 amino acids. The CDR3 protein is CASSSPRPSSGGSNEQFF. The DNA for the CDR3 is TGCGCCAGCAGCTCTCCCCGTCCGTCTAGCGGGGGGAGCAATGAGCAGTTCTTC.

The gene calls are TRBV5-5 and TRBJ1-4; a possible D gene is TRBD1 (6 bases). CDR3 length: 15 amino acids. V was trimmed by 4 bases and J by 8 bases, leaving 18 bases between them. From germline, CDR1 is SGHKS and CDR2 YYEKEE (reference sequence). CDR3: CASSLPTGWGEKLFF. The DNA for the CDR3 is TGTGCCAGCAGCCTACCAACAGGGTGGGGGGAAAAACTGTTTTTT.

The gene calls are TRBV5-1 and TRBJ2-2; 10 bases agree with TRBD2. The germline CDR1 and CDR2 sequences are SGHRS and YFSETQ. The CDR3 totals 17 residues. V shed 4 bases, J shed 1 base, and the junction held 7 bases outside the gene matches. CDR3 protein: CASSVSSSGGNTGELFF. CDR3 coding DNA: TGCGCCAGCAGCGTTTCCTCTAGCGGGGGGAACACCGGGGAGCTGTTTTTT.

The chain couples TRBV11-2 to TRBJ2-5, with D maybe TRBD2 (6 bases). CDR1 and CDR2 (germline): SGHAT, FQNNGV. V was clipped by 2 bases and J by 5 bases, with 12 bases between them. The CDR3 has 14 amino acids. CDR3 protein: CASSLRLVNETQYF. The CDR3 DNA reads TGTGCCAGCAGCTTACGACTAGTCAATGAGACCCAGTACTTC.